One sample yielded the 23 T cell receptor beta chains listed below, sequenced in a study of T cell responses to AZD1222 COVID-19 vaccine (dated by TCRdb to the early 2020s). Libraries were prepared through the immunoSEQ multiplex PCR assay. TCRdb retrieved this table from immuneACCESS and kept in-frame rearrangements only. Not all clones are present; in checked studies, unresolved V genes account for under half, and no reason is known for the remainder. The sample table shows about 78,000 clones, and 88% are seen once. The biggest ten clones account for more than 5% of the sample. The time point label of this sample denotes: baseline before first vaccination. The sample's treatment or condition label is to be understood as: meningococcal conjugate vaccine given as trial control. The sample in question was peripheral blood, obtained on day 0 of MenACWY control vaccination. These receptors came from an adult in good health.

The chain uses TRBV27 and TRBJ2-7, with TRBD1 identical over 8 bases. V lost 7 bases, J lost 2 bases, and 7 bases stayed unmatched. The CDR3 is 14 amino acids. The germline V gene has CDR1 MNHEY and CDR2 SMNVEV (reference sequence). The CDR3 sequence: CASTGTGPPYEQYF. As DNA, the CDR3 is TGTGCCAGCACCGGGACAGGCCCTCCCTACGAGCAGTACTTC.

The chain links TRBV6-5 to TRBJ1-2; TRBD1 agrees at 7 bases. The CDR3 runs to 12 residues. Losses at the gene ends were 7 bases for V and 2 bases for J; bases not matched to a gene: 1. In germline, CDR1 is MNHEY, CDR2 SVGAGI. CDR3 coding DNA: TGTGCCAGCAAGGGACAGAACTATGGCTACACCTTC. Translated, it gives CASKGQNYGYTF.

The V call is TRBV4-3, the J call TRBJ1-4; possibly TRBD1 for D (6 bases). Trimming pared 4 bases from V and 8 bases from J, leaving 17 bases between. The CDR3 spans 15 residues. Germline V gene data show CDR1 as LGHNA and CDR2 as YSLEER. CDR3 sequence (DNA): TGCGCCAGCAGCCCCAACCGGGGGGCGGACGAAAAACTGTTTTTT. Translating it yields CASSPNRGADEKLFF.

The chain recombines TRBV3-1 (or the pseudogene TRBV3-2) with TRBJ1-4; D is possibly TRBD1 (5 bases). This CDR3 is built from 14 residues. With 4 bases removed from V and 7 bases from J, the gap between germline ends came to 13 bases. Germline V gene data show CDR1 as LGHDT and CDR2 as YNNKEL (reference sequence). CDR3 region: CASSPTDTIEKLFF. The CDR3, as DNA: TGTGCCAGCAGCCCGACGGACACCATTGAAAAACTGTTTTTT.

This chain connects TRBV7-9 to TRBJ1-4; the D gene is possibly TRBD1 (6 bases). Germline V gives CDR1 SEHNR, CDR2 FQNEAQ (reference sequence). The CDR3 consists of 17 residues. Trimming took off 0 bases at V and 0 bases at J, with 11 bases between the two ends. The CDR3 nucleotides read TGTGCCAGCAGCTTAGCGAGAGGGGGATCAACTAATGAAAAACTGTTTTTT. Residues: CASSLARGGSTNEKLFF.

V and J are TRBV19 and TRBJ2-7; 9 nucleotides line up with TRBD1. The CDR3 contains 14 residues. The V and J ends lost 5 bases and 4 bases, in that order; junction bases with no gene match: 6. Germline V gene data show CDR1 as LNHDA and CDR2 as SQIVND (reference sequence). The CDR3: CASSYRDREYEQYF. The CDR3 DNA reads as TGTGCCAGTAGTTACCGGGACAGGGAATACGAGCAGTACTTC.

This chain connects TRBV6-5 to TRBJ2-5; D perhaps matches TRBD2 (5 bases). The CDR3 spans 15 residues. V was pared by 0 bases and J by 5 bases, with 13 bases between. Looked up from germline, CDR1 is MNHEY and CDR2 is SVGAGI. CDR3 sequence reads: CASSYSKLGGETQYF. The DNA for the CDR3 is TGTGCCAGCAGTTACTCGAAACTGGGCGGGGAGACCCAGTACTTC.

This rearrangement joins TRBV5-1 to TRBJ2-3, with a weak D call TRBD2 (5 bases). This CDR3 spans 17 amino acids. Per the germline V gene, CDR1 is SGHRS and CDR2 is YFSETQ. V was trimmed by 0 bases and J by 8 bases, leaving 22 bases between them. The CDR3 protein is CASSLEVGMLFIATQYF. The CDR3 DNA reads as TGCGCCAGCAGCTTGGAAGTCGGGATGCTCTTCATCGCTACGCAGTATTTT.

J is TRBJ2-2 and V is TRBV5-8; TRBD1 might be the D (5 bases). The CDR3 is made up of 15 amino acids. Trimming shortened V by 2 bases and J by 4 bases, and 12 bases separated the two germline ends. The V gene's germline CDR1 is SGHTS and CDR2 YDEGEE. The CDR3 sequence is CASSLGRAATGELFF. DNA for the CDR3: TGTGCCAGCAGCTTAGGCAGGGCCGCCACCGGGGAGCTGTTTTTT. The full variable domain, completed using reference TRBV5-8 and TRBJ2-2, is EAGVTQSPTHLIKTRGQQATLRCSPISGHTSVYWYQQALGLGLQFLLWYDEGEERNRGNFPPRFSGRQFPNYSSELNVNALELEDSALYLCASSLGRAATGELFFGEGSRLTVL.

V gene TRBV4-1 combines with J gene TRBJ1-3; 7 nucleotides align to TRBD1. CDR3 length equals 14 residues. After removal of 4 bases from V and 2 bases from J, the junction contained 2 bases not matched to a gene. CDR1 is MGHRA and CDR2 is YSYEKL in the germline V gene. CDR3 in amino acids: CASSRGTAGNTIYF. CDR3 nucleotide sequence: TGCGCCAGCAGCCGAGGGACAGCTGGAAACACCATATATTTT.

The genes are TRBV5-5 and TRBJ1-3; a possible D gene is TRBD1 (5 bases). This CDR3 has 15 amino acids. V was clipped by 4 bases and J by 4 bases, with 15 bases between them. CDR1 and CDR2 (germline): SGHKS, YYEKEE (reference sequence). CDR3 protein: CASSPGSGAGNTIYF. The CDR3, as DNA: TGTGCCAGCAGCCCAGGGAGTGGGGCCGGAAACACCATATATTTT.

This clone showed up just a few times. The chain has TRBV4-1 and TRBJ1-5; D remains unclear. The CDR3 has 16 amino acids. From germline, CDR1 is MGHRA and CDR2 YSYEKL. Trimming took off 4 bases at V and 1 base at J, with 14 bases between the two ends. The CDR3 loop is CASSPSPQASNQPQHF. The DNA of the CDR3 is TGCGCCAGCAGCCCGAGTCCCCAGGCGAGCAATCAGCCCCAGCATTTT.

The rearrangement links TRBV4-2 to TRBJ1-2; 8 bases fit TRBD1. The CDR3 totals 17 residues. V shed 0 bases and J 2 bases; nucleotides not matched to a gene: 8. Looked up from germline, CDR1 is LGHNA and CDR2 is YNFKEQ. The CDR3 reads CASSQDSFRDRNYGYTF. CDR3 in DNA: TGTGCCAGCAGCCAAGACTCCTTTCGGGACAGGAACTATGGCTACACCTTC.

This chain links TRBV28 with TRBJ1-4; 8 bases map to TRBD1. The CDR3 consists of 14 residues. V lost 8 bases to trimming and J lost 4 bases; unmatched junction nucleotides: 6. The V gene's germline CDR1 is MDHEN and CDR2 SYDVKM. CDR3 bases: TGTGCCAGCGGAGGGACAGGTCATAATGAAAAACTGTTTTTT. The encoded protein is CASGGTGHNEKLFF. The entire variable domain, with the rest obtained from reference TRBV28 and TRBJ1-4, is as follows: DVKVTQSSRYLVKRTGEKVFLECVQDMDHENMFWYRQDPGLGLRLIYFSYDVKMKEKGDIPEGYSVSREKKERFSLILESASTNQTSMYLCASGGTGHNEKLFFGSGTQLSVL.

There are a few counts of this clone. V usage is TRBV5-5 and J usage is TRBJ1-1; 10 bases line up with TRBD1. J lost 4 bases, V lost 0 bases, and 3 bases had no gene match. CDR1 and CDR2 (germline): SGHKS, YYEKEE (reference sequence). This CDR3 has 15 residues. CDR3 residues: CASSLEGQGPTEAFF. The CDR3 nucleotides read TGTGCCAGCAGCTTGGAGGGACAGGGGCCCACTGAAGCTTTCTTT.

The CDR3 loop is CASSSLGGGDHQPQHF. As DNA, the CDR3 is TGTGCCAGCAGTTCCTTGGGAGGGGGCGATCATCAGCCCCAGCATTTT. This rearrangement joins TRBV6-2 or TRBV6-3 to TRBJ1-5, with 7 positions matching TRBD1. The CDR3 covers 16 residues. The germline V gene encodes CDR1 MNHEY and CDR2 SVGEGT. With V trimmed by 4 bases and J by 5 bases, 11 bases remained unmatched.

This chain uses TRBV10-3 with TRBJ1-2; 8 positions agree with TRBD1. Germline lookup yields CDR1 ENHRY and CDR2 SYGVKD. This CDR3 comprises 13 residues. With V trimmed by 2 bases and J by 7 bases, 3 bases remained unmatched. The CDR3 loop is CAISEDRGSGYTF. DNA for the CDR3: TGTGCCATCAGTGAGGACAGGGGCAGTGGCTACACCTTC.

This chain links TRBV7-9 with TRBJ2-7, with 7 bases lining up with TRBD1. Per the germline V gene, CDR1 is SEHNR and CDR2 is FQNEAQ (reference sequence). CDR3 length: 14 residues. V gave up 3 bases and J gave up 0 bases; unmatched junction bases: 2. The CDR3 loop reads CASSFDRASYEQYF. The CDR3, as DNA: TGTGCCAGCAGCTTTGACAGGGCCTCCTACGAGCAGTACTTC.

The sample holds one count of this clone. This chain uses TRBV3-1 (or the pseudogene TRBV3-2) with TRBJ1-1; perhaps TRBD1 as D (6 bases). The CDR3 is 15 amino acids. From germline, CDR1 is LGHDT and CDR2 YNNKEL (reference sequence). The V end lost 2 bases, the J end lost 1 base, and 11 bases lay between the germline ends. CDR3 in amino acids: CASSQTGRTNTEAFF. The CDR3 nucleotides read TGTGCCAGCAGCCAAACAGGGAGGACGAACACTGAAGCTTTCTTT.

This clone was seen a handful of times. The genes are TRBV6-1 and TRBJ2-1, with TRBD2 matching over 12 bases. The CDR3 consists of 15 residues. The V segment lost 3 bases and the J segment 8 bases; nucleotides outside the gene matches: 5. The germline CDR1 and CDR2 sequences are MNHNS and SASEGT. The DNA for the CDR3 is TGTGCCAGCAGTGACCCTAGCGGGGGGGCCCATGAGCAGTTCTTC. Protein: CASSDPSGGAHEQFF.

CDR3: CATSRDPTSINQPQHF. The CDR3 DNA sequence: TGTGCCACCAGCAGAGATCCAACTAGTATTAATCAGCCCCAGCATTTT. This chain connects TRBV15 to TRBJ1-5; D is unresolved. This CDR3 is 16 amino acids long. Per the germline V gene, CDR1 is LNHNV and CDR2 is YYDKDF (reference sequence). V shed 0 bases and J shed 4 bases, with 13 bases lying between them.

This clone has a handful of counts. The V gene is TRBV5-1, the J gene TRBJ1-1; TRBD1 might be the D (6 bases). CDR3 length equals 13 residues. V lost 0 bases, J lost 10 bases, and 13 bases lay in between. CDR1 and CDR2 from the germline V gene are SGHRS and YFSETQ. The CDR3 reads CASSLENLTGAFF. DNA of the CDR3: TGCGCCAGCAGCTTGGAGAATCTGACAGGAGCTTTCTTT.

V and J are TRBV7-3 and TRBJ2-1; tentatively, D is TRBD1 (6 bases). Germline assignment: CDR1 SGHTA and CDR2 FQGTGA. This CDR3 comprises 13 residues. Trimming stripped 3 bases from V and 9 bases from J, with 12 bases between. CDR3 protein: CASSLKQGSEQFF. The CDR3 DNA sequence: TGTGCCAGCAGCTTGAAGCAGGGGAGTGAGCAGTTCTTC. The complete variable domain, with remaining parts taken from reference TRBV7-3 and TRBJ2-1, reads GAGVSQTPSNKVTEKGKYVELRCDPISGHTALYWYRQSLGQGPEFLIYFQGTGAADDSGLPNDRFFAVRPEGSVSTLKIQRTERGDSAVYLCASSLKQGSEQFFGPGTRLTVL.